These 20 T cell receptor beta chains were all obtained from the same sample, sequenced in a study of T cells in Graves' hyperthyroidism and ophthalmopathy. RNA transcripts provided the source from which TCR beta CDR3 regions were amplified. During a first-round RT-PCR of the TCR CDR3, the HTBI primer set was used. In TCRdb, the multiplex PCR reads were re-called with MiXCR into one record per CDR3 protein. Of some 620,000 distinct CDR3 sequences listed, around 15% are singletons. Sequenced input: blood. The receptors were sampled from a woman between 25 and 40 years old with Graves' hyperthyroidism.

This chain connects TRBV20-1 to TRBJ2-1, with 8 bases fitting TRBD2. V was pared by 3 bases and J by 4 bases, with 11 bases of the junction left unmatched. From germline, CDR1 is DFQATT and CDR2 SNEGSKA (reference sequence). The CDR3 is made up of 16 amino acids. CDR3 protein: CSASGGEGLSYNEQFF. The CDR3 nucleotides read TGCAGTGCTAGCGGGGGGGAGGGCCTTTCGTACAATGAGCAGTTCTTC.

This clonotype has just a few counts. The chain uses TRBV4-2 and TRBJ2-5; D might be TRBD2 (5 bases). The V gene's germline CDR1 is LGHNA and CDR2 YNFKEQ. The V and J ends lost 0 bases and 4 bases respectively, with 18 bases between them. This CDR3 region has 17 residues. The CDR3 sequence is CASSQEEGSGGGETQYF. CDR3 sequence (DNA): TGTGCCAGCAGCCAAGAGGAAGGTTCGGGCGGAGGAGAGACCCAGTACTTC.

This clonotype appeared many times. The V and J genes are TRBV7-9 and TRBJ2-1, with TRBD2 matching over 10 bases. The J segment lost 2 bases and the V segment lost 7 bases, leaving 2 bases of the junction unmatched. The CDR3 spans 14 residues. CDR1 and CDR2 from the germline V gene are SEHNR and FQNEAQ (reference sequence). CDR3 residues: CASKREGAYNEQFF. DNA for the CDR3: TGTGCCAGCAAGCGGGAGGGCGCCTACAATGAGCAGTTCTTC.

The chain uses TRBV5-1 and TRBJ2-1; D might be TRBD2 (6 bases). This CDR3 has 18 amino acids. The germline V gene encodes CDR1 SGHRS and CDR2 YFSETQ. Deletions cut 2 bases from V and 1 base from J, with 19 bases between. The CDR3 coding sequence is TGCGCCAGCAGCTTATACCTTGGGGGGAGGATATCCTACAATGAGCAGTTCTTC. It is translated as CASSLYLGGRISYNEQFF.

Of note for this clonotype: Compared with germline, one end of the junction differs, possibly owing to a read error. The gene calls are TRBV10-1 and TRBJ2-3; D gene ambiguous. There are 12 residues in the CDR3. Germline V lookup: CDR1 WNHNN, CDR2 SYGVQD (reference sequence). CDR3 region: CAGSESSDTQYF. The CDR3 DNA is TGCGCCGGCAGTGAGTCATCTGATACGCAGTATTTT.

This clonotype was counted at least ten times. This rearrangement joins TRBV11-3 to TRBJ2-5; 11 nucleotides agree with TRBD1. V lost 1 base and J lost 2; bases outside the gene matches: 0. The CDR3 runs 15 residues. In germline, CDR1 is SGHNT, CDR2 YENEEA. CDR3 residues: CASSLGDRGQETQYF. CDR3 bases: TGTGCCAGCAGCTTAGGGGACAGGGGGCAAGAGACCCAGTACTTC. Full variable domain (outside the CDR3, taken from reference TRBV11-3 and TRBJ2-5): EAGVVQSPRYKIIEKKQPVAFWCNPISGHNTLYWYLQNLGQGPELLIRYENEEAVDDSQLPKDRFSAERLKGVDSTLKIQPAELGDSAVYLCASSLGDRGQETQYFGPGTRLLVL.

This clonotype came up many times. This chain links TRBV19 with TRBJ2-1; 8 nucleotides align to TRBD2. Germline-derived CDR1 and CDR2 are LNHDA and SQIVND (reference sequence). CDR3 length equals 14 residues. The junction had 4 bases not matched to a gene; V was cut back by 4 bases and J by 5 bases. The CDR3 protein is CASSRIAGHNEQFF. The CDR3 nucleotides are TGTGCCAGTAGTAGGATAGCGGGACACAATGAGCAGTTCTTC.

The J gene is TRBJ1-5, the V gene TRBV12-3 or TRBV12-4, with 12 nucleotides matching TRBD1. The CDR3 is 15 residues long. Trimming cost V 6 bases and J 6 bases; bases outside gene matches: 6. CDR3 nucleotides: TGTGCCAGCAGGGGGACAGGGGGCGCGTTTCAGCCCCAGCATTTT. The encoded protein is CASRGTGGAFQPQHF.

This clonotype was observed many times. This chain uses TRBV3-1 with TRBJ2-1; D might be TRBD1 (5 bases). Germline assignment: CDR1 LGHDT and CDR2 YNNKEL (reference sequence). The CDR3 runs 18 residues. Trimming took 0 bases from V and 2 from J, leaving 17 bases between them. The CDR3 region is CASSQDPPTTAAYNEQFF. The DNA of the CDR3 is TGTGCCAGCAGCCAAGACCCACCCACGACAGCTGCCTACAATGAGCAGTTCTTC.

The table lists this clonotype with a few counts. This chain joins TRBV7-2 and TRBJ2-3; TRBD2 matches 8 bases. CDR1 is SGHTA, CDR2 FQGNSA, per germline. The trim removed 5 bases at V and 0 bases at J, leaving 13 bases unmatched. This CDR3 comprises 18 residues. Here the CDR3 DNA reads TGTGCCAGCAGCCACGGGACTAGAGGACCCGATAGCACAGATACGCAGTATTTT. Its protein is CASSHGTRGPDSTDTQYF.

This clonotype was counted ten times or more. The V call is TRBV30, the J call TRBJ2-7; TRBD1 is a possible D gene (5 bases). CDR3 length: 14 amino acids. Germline V CDR1 and CDR2: GTSNPN, SVGIG (reference sequence). Trimming removed 0 bases from V and 6 bases from J, with 15 bases in between. Here the CDR3 reads CAWSVGAGLGEQYF. The CDR3 DNA follows: TGTGCCTGGAGTGTTGGGGCAGGGCTAGGCGAGCAGTACTTC.

This clonotype has more than one count but fewer than ten. CDR3 sequence (DNA): TGTGCCACCAGTGACCAGGGACAGGGGGCCGTAGAGACCCAGTACTTC. It yields the protein CATSDQGQGAVETQYF. This chain connects TRBV24-1 to TRBJ2-5; 12 nucleotides agree with TRBD1. J gave up 4 bases and V 4 bases, and 6 bases lay outside the gene matches. CDR3 length: 16 amino acids. Germline loops: CDR1 KGHDR, CDR2 SFDVKD.

The chain combines TRBV19 with TRBJ1-1; D not resolved. Trimming cost V 6 bases and J 1 base, with 18 bases left between them. The CDR3 spans 16 residues. CDR1 is LNHDA and CDR2 is SQIVND in the germline V gene (reference sequence). The CDR3 DNA follows: TGTGCCAGTAGGATCACGAGAATGCGAAGGAACACTGAAGCTTTCTTT. It encodes CASRITRMRRNTEAFF.

This clonotype showed up just a few times. The gene calls are TRBV10-3 and TRBJ2-5; the D gene is possibly TRBD2 (5 bases). CDR3 length: 15 residues. Trimming took 3 bases from V and 4 from J, leaving 15 bases between them. Per germline, CDR1 ENHRY and CDR2 SYGVKD. The CDR3 nucleotides read TGTGCCATCAGTGATAGGTCCGAACGGGGAGAGACCCAGTACTTC. It translates to CAISDRSERGETQYF.

This clonotype was detected ten times or more. V gene TRBV20-1 combines with J gene TRBJ2-7, with D possibly being TRBD1 or TRBD2 (5 bases each). Trimming shortened V by 1 base and J by 0 bases, and 13 bases separated the two germline ends. Germline CDR1 and CDR2: DFQATT and SNEGSKA (reference sequence). The CDR3 runs 15 residues. The chain's CDR3 is CSARGDGTSSYEQYF. The CDR3 DNA is TGCAGTGCTAGAGGAGACGGGACGAGCTCCTACGAGCAGTACTTC.

The rearrangement links TRBV20-1 to TRBJ2-2; D gene unclear. Germline-derived CDR1 and CDR2 are DFQATT and SNEGSKA (reference sequence). Trimming removed 4 bases from V and 10 bases from J, with 10 bases in between. This CDR3 spans 11 amino acids. CDR3 loop: CSATPREELFF. CDR3 DNA sequence: TGCAGTGCTACCCCTAGGGAGGAGCTGTTTTTT.

This clonotype was recorded at least ten times. V gene TRBV27 combines with J gene TRBJ2-1; 12 bases match TRBD2. The CDR3 has 13 residues. CDR1 is MNHEY and CDR2 is SMNVEV in the germline V gene (reference sequence). The ends lost 5 bases at V and 13 bases at J; junction bases unmatched: 6. CDR3 sequence reads: CASSPRTSGTQFF. In nucleotides, the CDR3 is TGTGCCAGCAGTCCCAGGACTAGCGGGACCCAGTTCTTC.

Points on this clonotype: A much larger clone lies a single base off, so this may be a read error. The chain recombines TRBV18 with TRBJ2-7, with D tentatively TRBD1 (5 bases). CDR1 is KGHSH and CDR2 is LQKENI in the germline V gene. V was shortened by 6 bases and J by 8 bases, with 17 bases between the two germline ends. The CDR3 is 13 residues long. The CDR3 is CASSRAGSPKQYF. The CDR3 DNA is TGTGCCAGCTCTAGGGCAGGGTCCCCCAAGCAGTACTTC.

Only a few counts were recorded for this clonotype. CDR3 coding DNA: TGTGCCAGTAGTATGTGGGACAGGGAAGGCGAGCAGTACTTC. Protein sequence: CASSMWDREGEQYF. The chain employs TRBV19 and TRBJ2-7; TRBD1 agrees at 9 bases. Germline CDR1 and CDR2: LNHDA and SQIVND (reference sequence). J lost 6 bases, V lost 3 bases, and 6 bases had no gene match. The CDR3 spans 14 residues.

This clonotype was counted at least ten times. The V gene is TRBV24-1, the J gene TRBJ2-7, with TRBD1 matching 9 bases. This CDR3 comprises 16 residues. Germline CDR1 KGHDR, CDR2 SFDVKD. The V and J ends lost 2 bases and 5 bases, in that order; junction bases with no gene match: 9. The CDR3 DNA reads as TGTGCCACCAGTGATTCTTCCGGGACAGGGATGCACGAGCAGTACTTC. Amino acids: CATSDSSGTGMHEQYF.